Listed here are 27 T cell receptor beta chains from one sample, sequenced in a study of identical twins. TCRdb analysed the 5' RACE reads with MiXCR anew, one entry per CDR3 protein. This sample carries around 250,000 distinct CDR3 sequences, 10% to 15% of them seen once, and the ten largest clones take 4%. These data are also associated with another study on yellow fever vaccine responses in identical twins.

The material sequenced was memory (CD45RO+) T cells sorted from blood. These receptors were obtained from a woman between 18 and 29 years old in good health.

The chain employs TRBV6-2 or TRBV6-3 and TRBJ1-2; D gene uncertain. Between the trimmed V and J ends, which lost 0 bases and 10 bases, there was a span of 9 bases. Germline loops: CDR1 MNHEY, CDR2 SVGEGT. This CDR3 contains 12 residues. The CDR3 coding sequence is TGTGCCAGCAGTTACTCCGGTACAGTCTACACCTTC. Translating gives CASSYSGTVYTF.

This clonotype has only a few counts. The gene calls are TRBV15 and TRBJ2-3; D is unclear. V shed 4 bases and J shed 3 bases, with 17 bases lying between them. The germline CDR1 and CDR2 sequences are LNHNV and YYDKDF (reference sequence). The CDR3 contains 16 residues. CDR3 DNA: TGTGCCACCAGCAAAACGGTCCCAAGGGTTACAGATACGCAGTATTTT. This sequence encodes CATSKTVPRVTDTQYF. Combining the CDR3 with reference TRBV15 and TRBJ2-3 gives the whole variable domain DAMVIQNPRYQVTQFGKPVTLSCSQTLNHNVMYWYQQKSSQAPKLLFHYYDKDFNNEADTPDNFQSRRPNTSFCFLDIRSPGLGDTAMYLCATSKTVPRVTDTQYFGPGTRLTVL.

This clonotype was counted at least ten times. The chain combines TRBV12-3 or TRBV12-4 with TRBJ1-1, with D possibly matching TRBD1 (6 bases). V lost 5 bases and J lost 11, with 18 bases in between. The CDR3 has 13 residues. The CDR3 sequence is CASSLNTGRGAFF. The DNA of the CDR3 is TGTGCCAGCAGTCTCAATACAGGGAGGGGGGCTTTCTTT.

This CDR3 reads CASSPRSGLSPQHF. DNA for the CDR3: TGCGCCAGCAGCCCTCGATCTGGTTTATCGCCCCAGCATTTT. V usage is TRBV5-1 and J usage is TRBJ1-5; D is unclear. This CDR3 has 14 amino acids. CDR1 SGHRS and CDR2 YFSETQ come from the germline V gene. The ends were cut back, 4 bases at V and 9 bases at J, with 17 bases in the middle.

V usage is TRBV10-1 and J usage is TRBJ2-2; either TRBD1 or TRBD2 may supply D (5 bases each). Germline V gives CDR1 WNHNN, CDR2 SYGVQD (reference sequence). This CDR3 is built from 15 residues. V dropped 4 bases and J dropped 5 bases, with 14 bases sitting between them. The CDR3 protein is CASSAGSQGTGELFF. The CDR3 coding sequence is TGCGCCAGCAGTGCGGGGAGTCAGGGAACCGGGGAGCTGTTTTTT.

In this sample, this clonotype turned up many times. The chain joins TRBV7-3 to TRBJ2-5; D not resolved. This CDR3 is 14 amino acids long. V was trimmed by 2 bases and J by 4 bases, leaving 11 bases between them. Germline V gene data show CDR1 as SGHTA and CDR2 as FQGTGA. The CDR3 DNA reads as TGTGCCAGCAGCTTAGGGGTAAATCGAGAGACCCAGTACTTC. Amino acid sequence: CASSLGVNRETQYF.

The rearrangement joins TRBV11-3 to TRBJ2-2; 9 bases align to TRBD1. J was trimmed by 0 bases and V by 1 base; bases with no gene match: 0. This CDR3 comprises 16 residues. The germline gives CDR1 SGHNT, CDR2 YENEEA. The DNA of the CDR3 is TGTGCCAGCAGCTTAGGGGACAGGGCGAACACCGGGGAGCTGTTTTTT. Amino acids: CASSLGDRANTGELFF.

This clonotype was observed a handful of times. V is TRBV20-1 and J is TRBJ2-7; the D gene is possibly TRBD1 (7 bases). Germline values: CDR1 DFQATT, CDR2 SNEGSKA (reference sequence). The V end lost 6 bases, the J end lost 3 bases, and 18 bases lay between the germline ends. The CDR3 has 14 residues. DNA of the CDR3: TGCAGTGCCCGGCGGGACAGTGATCGCTACGAGCAGTACTTC. Translated, it gives CSARRDSDRYEQYF.

The genes are TRBV6-1 and TRBJ2-1; D gene uncertain. The CDR3 is 15 residues long. CDR1 is MNHNS and CDR2 is SASEGT in the germline V gene. V was shortened by 6 bases and J by 6 bases, with 18 bases between the two germline ends. The CDR3 loop reads CASSPNNFVFNEQFF. The DNA of the CDR3 is TGTGCCAGCAGCCCCAATAATTTCGTTTTCAATGAGCAGTTCTTC.

This chain uses TRBV5-1 with TRBJ2-2; tentative D call: TRBD1 (7 bases). The CDR3 covers 13 residues. Germline CDR1 and CDR2: SGHRS and YFSETQ. Trimming left V 5 bases short and J 5 bases short, with 10 bases between. The CDR3 protein is CASREGATGELFF. CDR3 DNA: TGCGCCAGCAGGGAGGGGGCGACCGGGGAGCTGTTTTTT.

This chain uses TRBV20-1 with TRBJ1-2; D might be TRBD1 (5 bases). Germline-derived CDR1 and CDR2 are DFQATT and SNEGSKA (reference sequence). V gave up 4 bases and J gave up 8 bases, with 17 bases separating them. The CDR3 length is 13 residues. The CDR3 DNA reads TGCAGTGCTAATGGGGGGACCGTGGGAGGCTACACCTTC. The encoded protein is CSANGGTVGGYTF.

The chain uses TRBV9 and TRBJ2-1; 7 positions agree with TRBD2. Germline V gene sequence: CDR1 SGDLS, CDR2 YYNGEE. The J segment lost 7 bases and the V segment lost 0 bases, leaving 4 bases of the junction unmatched. This CDR3 region has 14 residues. DNA for the CDR3: TGTGCCAGCAGCGTAGGCGGGGGATTAAATGAGCAGTTCTTC. Its protein is CASSVGGGLNEQFF. Full variable domain (outside the CDR3, taken from reference TRBV9 and TRBJ2-1): DSGVTQTPKHLITATGQRVTLRCSPRSGDLSVYWYQQSLDQGLQFLIQYYNGEERAKGNILERFSAQQFPDLHSELNLSSLELGDSALYFCASSVGGGLNEQFFGPGTRLTVL.

This clonotype was recorded a few times. The chain couples TRBV15 to TRBJ2-3; weak D call: TRBD1 (6 bases). This CDR3 spans 15 amino acids. Trimming took 5 bases from V and 2 from J, leaving 14 bases between them. Germline V gene sequence: CDR1 LNHNV, CDR2 YYDKDF (reference sequence). This CDR3 reads CATSGGQGNTDTQYF. CDR3 nucleotide sequence: TGTGCCACCAGCGGGGGCCAAGGGAACACAGATACGCAGTATTTT.

This clonotype was seen only a few times. V gene TRBV7-9 combines with J gene TRBJ2-7; TRBD2 agrees at 7 bases. The CDR3 totals 14 residues. Germline trimming cut 5 bases from V and 6 bases from J; bases unmatched to any gene: 10. Germline V gives CDR1 SEHNR, CDR2 FQNEAQ (reference sequence). The CDR3 protein is CASSVQPGGGEQYF. The CDR3 bases are TGTGCCAGCAGCGTTCAACCAGGCGGGGGCGAGCAGTACTTC.

This clonotype was found a few times. The chain links TRBV12-3 or TRBV12-4 to TRBJ1-1; D call uncertain. Trimming removed 7 bases from V and 5 bases from J, with 14 bases in between. The CDR3 runs 13 residues. CDR3 nucleotides: TGTGCCAGCATCGGACCCGGTGGTACTGAAGCTTTCTTT. Protein sequence: CASIGPGGTEAFF.

The chain joins TRBV28 to TRBJ1-2; no definite D call. This CDR3 is 13 amino acids long. Germline loops: CDR1 MDHEN, CDR2 SYDVKM. Trimming removed 6 bases from V and 4 bases from J, with 12 bases in between. The CDR3 bases are TGTGCCAGCAGCCTAGCGGGTCCCTATGGCTACACCTTC. This gives the protein CASSLAGPYGYTF.

This clonotype showed up just once. The rearrangement uses TRBV7-3 and TRBJ2-7, with D possibly TRBD2 on 6 matching bases. Per the germline V gene, CDR1 is SGHTA and CDR2 is FQGTGA. This CDR3 is built from 17 residues. V lost 5 bases and J 2 bases, leaving 22 bases between the germline ends. The CDR3 nucleotides read TGTGCCAGCAGCCGCAGGTCCGACCGGGGGATTGCCTACGAGCAGTACTTC. The encoded protein is CASSRRSDRGIAYEQYF. Based on the CDR3 plus reference TRBV7-3 and TRBJ2-7, the full variable domain is GAGVSQTPSNKVTEKGKYVELRCDPISGHTALYWYRQSLGQGPEFLIYFQGTGAADDSGLPNDRFFAVRPEGSVSTLKIQRTERGDSAVYLCASSRRSDRGIAYEQYFGPGTRLTVT.

V is TRBV20-1 and J is TRBJ2-1; possibly TRBD2 for D (6 bases). CDR1 is DFQATT and CDR2 is SNEGSKA in the germline V gene (reference sequence). Trimming pared 2 bases from V and 4 bases from J, leaving 15 bases between. This CDR3 region has 15 residues. The CDR3 bases are TGCAGTGCTAGAAACCGGGAGAGAACATACAATGAGCAGTTCTTC. Translating gives CSARNRERTYNEQFF.

In DNA, the CDR3 is TGCGCCAGCAGCAGGGACGGTTTCGATGGAAACACCATATATTTT. Its translation: CASSRDGFDGNTIYF. V is TRBV5-1 and J is TRBJ1-3; tentative D call: TRBD1 (5 bases). Germline V CDR1 and CDR2: SGHRS, YFSETQ. The V gene lost 4 bases and the J gene lost 3 bases, with 14 bases spanning the gap. There are 15 residues in the CDR3.

This clonotype was picked up a small number of times. The V and J genes are TRBV2 and TRBJ2-3; D may be TRBD2 (6 bases). The germline V and J ends were trimmed by 6 bases and 7 bases, with 14 bases remaining between them. Germline CDR1 and CDR2: SNHLY and FYNNEI. The CDR3 is 13 amino acids. CDR3 coding DNA: TGTGCCAGCAGGCACCGGGACTTAAATACGCAGTATTTT. Translation: CASRHRDLNTQYF.

This clonotype has a handful of counts. The V and J genes are TRBV12-3 or TRBV12-4 and TRBJ2-7, with 7 nucleotides matching TRBD1. With 3 bases clipped from V and 5 bases from J, the junction kept 7 bases outside the gene matches. This CDR3 has 14 residues. The CDR3 loop reads CASSFIGRGNEQYF. CDR3 sequence (DNA): TGTGCCAGCAGTTTTATTGGCAGGGGGAACGAGCAGTACTTC.

In this sample, this clonotype turned up many times. The V and J genes are TRBV18 and TRBJ1-2; D perhaps matches TRBD1 (5 bases). This CDR3 has 16 residues. The V gene's germline CDR1 is KGHSH and CDR2 LQKENI. V lost 0 bases and J lost 0, with 11 bases in between. CDR3 sequence (DNA): TGTGCCAGCTCACCACCCGGGGCAGCAGCTAACTATGGCTACACCTTC. Amino acid sequence: CASSPPGAAANYGYTF.

This clonotype was seen many times. The J gene is TRBJ2-3, the V gene TRBV9; either TRBD1 or TRBD2 may supply D (7 bases each). From germline, CDR1 is SGDLS and CDR2 YYNGEE. This CDR3 comprises 16 residues. V gave up 3 bases and J gave up 2 bases, with 16 bases separating them. Here the CDR3 DNA reads TGTGCCAGCAGCGATGCAGGGGGGGCCATCACAGATACGCAGTATTTT. This gives the protein CASSDAGGAITDTQYF.

This clonotype was detected only a few times. This chain links TRBV9 with TRBJ2-1; 10 bases line up with TRBD1. The V gene end was trimmed by 0 bases and the J gene end by 7 bases; junction bases not matched to a gene: 4. Germline V gene data show CDR1 as SGDLS and CDR2 as YYNGEE. The CDR3 runs 15 residues. This CDR3 is CASSVVGDRGNEQFF. CDR3 nucleotide sequence: TGTGCCAGCAGCGTAGTGGGGGACAGGGGAAATGAGCAGTTCTTC.

This clonotype came up many times. The chain has TRBV5-1 and TRBJ2-3; D gene unclear. The CDR3 has 15 amino acids. Germline values: CDR1 SGHRS, CDR2 YFSETQ. V was trimmed by 0 bases and J by 1 base, leaving 9 bases between them. CDR3 sequence (DNA): TGCGCCAGCAGCTTGGCTGTCCAGGGCACAGATACGCAGTATTTT. Residues: CASSLAVQGTDTQYF.

V is TRBV28 and J is TRBJ2-7, with D hard to call. Germline V gives CDR1 MDHEN, CDR2 SYDVKM. V dropped 2 bases and J dropped 6 bases, with 8 bases sitting between them. This CDR3 has 12 residues. CDR3: CASSLRLSEQYF. CDR3 sequence (DNA): TGTGCCAGCAGTTTAAGGTTGAGCGAGCAGTACTTC.

In this sample, this clonotype turned up a few times. The chain couples TRBV20-1 to TRBJ2-7, with D uncertain. Trimming removed 1 base from V and 5 bases from J, with 9 bases in between. This CDR3 is 12 amino acids long. CDR1 DFQATT and CDR2 SNEGSKA come from the germline V gene (reference sequence). CDR3 nucleotides: TGCAGTGCTAGAGTTTTGCTGGACGAGCAGTACTTC. This codes for CSARVLLDEQYF.